The 24 T cell receptor beta chains presented below share a single source sample, sequenced in a study of neurological immune-mediated disorders. TCRdb independently ran MiXCR on the 5' RACE reads; one entry per CDR3 protein. The data contain fewer than 45,000 distinct CDR3 sequences, approximately 10% of them singletons. The time point: technical triplicate 1. The sequenced sample consisted of PBMCs. The source is a man aged 55 to 69 with HTLV-1-associated myelopathy (HAM/TSP).

This clonotype was seen many times. The chain has TRBV28 and TRBJ2-1; 7 nucleotides agree with TRBD2. Germline CDR1 MDHEN, CDR2 SYDVKM. V dropped 5 bases and J dropped 0; count of bases not matched to a gene: 7. The CDR3 is made up of 16 amino acids. As DNA, the CDR3 is TGTGCCAGCAGTAGACTTACGGGGGGCTCCTACAATGAGCAGTTCTTC. Its translation: CASSRLTGGSYNEQFF.

This chain connects TRBV18 to TRBJ2-1; D ambiguous. The CDR3 sequence is 13 residues long. Between the trimmed V and J ends, which lost 6 bases and 7 bases, there was a span of 13 bases. Germline V CDR1 and CDR2: KGHSH, LQKENI. CDR3 in amino acids: CASSLHRANEQFF. CDR3 in DNA: TGTGCCAGCTCTCTTCACCGGGCAAATGAGCAGTTCTTC.

This clonotype showed up many times. The chain joins TRBV7-9 to TRBJ1-1; D uncertain. Germline V gene lookup returns CDR1 SEHNR and CDR2 FQNEAQ (reference sequence). Trimming removed 1 base from V and 3 bases from J, with 3 bases in between. This CDR3 is built from 12 residues. The CDR3 spells CASSLVHTEAFF. The CDR3 bases are TGTGCCAGCAGCTTAGTCCACACTGAAGCTTTCTTT.

This clonotype has just one count. The genes are TRBV2 and TRBJ2-1; D is uncertain. This CDR3 contains 18 residues. Looked up from germline, CDR1 is SNHLY and CDR2 is FYNNEI. Trimming cost V 0 bases and J 0 bases, with 15 bases left between them. The CDR3 protein is CASSEAGVVMSSYNEQFF. The DNA for the CDR3 is TGTGCCAGCAGTGAAGCGGGCGTTGTGATGAGCTCCTACAATGAGCAGTTCTTC.

By sample share, this clonotype is medium-sized (0.01 to 0.1%). V is TRBV29-1 and J is TRBJ2-5; the D call may be TRBD1 or TRBD2 (6 bases each). CDR1 and CDR2 from the germline V gene are SQVTM and ANQGSEA. This CDR3 has 14 residues. V gave up 5 bases and J gave up 3 bases, with 16 bases separating them. CDR3 sequence reads: CSVRWFRGEETQYF. In nucleotides, the CDR3 is TGCAGCGTTCGGTGGTTTAGGGGGGAAGAGACCCAGTACTTC.

Ten or more counts support this clonotype. The chain is built from TRBV7-9 and TRBJ1-2; 7 bases map to TRBD1. J was trimmed by 10 bases and V by 6 bases; bases with no gene match: 11. Germline CDR1 SEHNR, CDR2 FQNEAQ (reference sequence). The CDR3 consists of 13 residues. This CDR3 reads CASRPDRSAYYTF. The CDR3 DNA reads as TGTGCCAGCAGGCCGGACAGGAGCGCCTACTACACCTTC.

This clonotype was counted at least ten times. The chain links TRBV5-1 to TRBJ2-1; possible D gene TRBD1, 6 bases. V lost 4 bases and J lost 10, with 18 bases in between. This CDR3 comprises 14 residues. CDR1 and CDR2 (germline): SGHRS, YFSETQ. CDR3 sequence (DNA): TGCGCCAGCAGCCTGGACAGCCAACAAGAGGAGCAGTTCTTC. It yields the protein CASSLDSQQEEQFF.

This clonotype was counted at least ten times. The rearrangement uses TRBV20-1 and TRBJ1-1; no reliable D call. The V gene's germline CDR1 is DFQATT and CDR2 SNEGSKA (reference sequence). V shed 5 bases and J shed 4 bases, with 11 bases lying between them. This CDR3 is built from 12 residues. This CDR3 is CSAAGLGTEAFF. DNA for the CDR3: TGCAGTGCTGCAGGCCTGGGCACTGAAGCTTTCTTT.

This clonotype was recorded many times. The V gene is TRBV5-1, the J gene TRBJ2-1, with 11 bases matching TRBD2. The CDR3 consists of 16 residues. Germline values: CDR1 SGHRS, CDR2 YFSETQ. V lost 4 bases, J lost 5 bases, and 8 bases stayed unmatched. This chain's CDR3 is CASSLRTSGSHNEQFF. As DNA, the CDR3 is TGCGCCAGCAGCCTCCGAACTAGCGGGAGCCACAATGAGCAGTTCTTC.

This clonotype was recorded at least ten times. The gene calls are TRBV6-6 and TRBJ1-1; D unclear. The CDR3 consists of 12 residues. Germline V lookup: CDR1 MNHNY, CDR2 SVGAGI (reference sequence). Trimming shortened V by 10 bases and J by 8 bases, and 17 bases separated the two germline ends. The DNA of the CDR3 is TGTGCCACCTCCTACGGGGTGGGGGAAGCTTTCTTT. As protein: CATSYGVGEAFF.

This clonotype was seen ten or more times. V and J are TRBV20-1 and TRBJ1-2; D not certain. The V gene lost 3 bases and the J gene lost 4 bases, with 12 bases spanning the gap. This CDR3 comprises 13 residues. Germline V lookup: CDR1 DFQATT, CDR2 SNEGSKA (reference sequence). The CDR3 coding sequence is TGCAGTGCTAGTCCCCCGTCGGGCTATGGCTACACCTTC. Protein product: CSASPPSGYGYTF.

This clonotype showed up many times. This chain joins TRBV27 and TRBJ2-1; tentatively, D is TRBD1 (5 bases). The CDR3 totals 15 residues. The germline V gene has CDR1 MNHEY and CDR2 SMNVEV (reference sequence). V lost 3 bases and J lost 6, with 15 bases in between. CDR3 nucleotide sequence: TGTGCCAGCAGTTTTTGGCTAGGGGCTGGCAATGAGCAGTTCTTC. It is translated as CASSFWLGAGNEQFF.

This clonotype was counted many times. The genes are TRBV29-1 and TRBJ2-3; D is ambiguous. The CDR3 totals 12 residues. V was shortened by 7 bases and J by 3 bases, with 11 bases between the two germline ends. Germline V lookup: CDR1 SQVTM, CDR2 ANQGSEA. The CDR3 DNA is TGCAGCGCGGGTCCAGAGACAGATACGCAGTATTTT. This sequence encodes CSAGPETDTQYF.

This clonotype was counted many times. J is TRBJ2-7 and V is TRBV28; 10 bases line up with TRBD1. The CDR3 sequence is 16 residues long. With V trimmed by 2 bases and J by 3 bases, 7 bases remained unmatched. The germline gives CDR1 MDHEN, CDR2 SYDVKM. CDR3 coding DNA: TGTGCCAGCAGTTTAGCCTCGGGACAGGGGAACTACGAGCAGTACTTC. It codes for CASSLASGQGNYEQYF.

This clonotype occurred many times. V and J are TRBV11-2 and TRBJ2-7, with D maybe TRBD2 (6 bases). Germline loops: CDR1 SGHAT, CDR2 FQNNGV. V lost 4 bases and J 2 bases, leaving 18 bases between the germline ends. The CDR3 consists of 16 residues. Here the CDR3 reads CASSSPTRDSPYEQYF. Written as DNA, the CDR3 is TGTGCCAGCAGCTCTCCGACCCGGGACTCACCCTACGAGCAGTACTTC.

This clonotype was seen many times. The rearrangement joins TRBV9 to TRBJ1-4, with 10 positions matching TRBD1. This CDR3 is 15 amino acids long. The germline V gene has CDR1 SGDLS and CDR2 YYNGEE. The ends lost 4 bases at V and 8 bases at J; junction bases unmatched: 8. CDR3 amino acids: CASSPIGTGEEKLFF. The CDR3 DNA is TGTGCCAGCAGCCCGATAGGGACAGGGGAGGAAAAACTGTTTTTT.

This chain links TRBV27 with TRBJ2-4; 14 bases map to TRBD2. Germline V lookup: CDR1 MNHEY, CDR2 SMNVEV (reference sequence). CDR3 length equals 14 residues. With V trimmed by 8 bases and J by 6 bases, 3 bases remained unmatched. DNA for the CDR3: TGTGCCAGCTCAGGGACTAGCGGGAGAAACATTCAGTACTTC. It is translated as CASSGTSGRNIQYF.

This clonotype was observed many times. This chain joins TRBV5-1 and TRBJ2-3, with 9 bases matching TRBD2. The CDR3 extends over 15 amino acids. Germline V gene sequence: CDR1 SGHRS, CDR2 YFSETQ. J lost 6 bases, V lost 4 bases, and 9 bases had no gene match. This chain's CDR3 is CASSAHSGRTDTQYF. Written as DNA, the CDR3 is TGCGCCAGCAGCGCACATAGCGGGAGAACCGATACGCAGTATTTT.

The chain has TRBV6-1 and TRBJ2-2, with 10 bases fitting TRBD1. CDR1 is MNHNS, CDR2 SASEGT, per germline. The V segment lost 4 bases and the J segment 2 bases; nucleotides outside the gene matches: 4. The CDR3 extends over 16 amino acids. Here the CDR3 reads CASSGRQGANTGELFF. The CDR3 nucleotides are TGTGCCAGCAGTGGCCGACAGGGGGCTAACACCGGGGAGCTGTTTTTT.

In this sample, this clonotype turned up many times. The CDR3 spells CASSQDPRGPEQFF. In DNA form, the CDR3 reads TGCGCCAGCAGCCAAGACCCCCGAGGCCCCGAGCAGTTCTTC. V and J are TRBV4-1 and TRBJ2-1; the D is unclear. The V and J ends lost 0 bases and 10 bases respectively, with 13 bases between them. This CDR3 has 14 amino acids. Germline CDR1 MGHRA, CDR2 YSYEKL.

This clonotype was seen many times. This chain links TRBV14 with TRBJ1-3; D ambiguous. The CDR3 totals 18 residues. Trimming pared 0 bases from V and 0 bases from J, leaving 15 bases between. Germline lookup yields CDR1 SGHDN and CDR2 FVKESK. Here the CDR3 DNA reads TGTGCCAGCAGCCAAGAGATTGGACGTGCTGCCTCTGGAAACACCATATATTTT. Translated: CASSQEIGRAASGNTIYF.

This clonotype was detected many times. J is TRBJ2-2 and V is TRBV12-3 or TRBV12-4; 16 nucleotides line up with TRBD2. J was trimmed by 3 bases and V by 8 bases; bases with no gene match: 3. The CDR3 spans 16 residues. The DNA for the CDR3 is TGTGCCAGCCTGGGGACTAGCGGGAGGGACACCGGGGAGCTGTTTTTT. This gives the protein CASLGTSGRDTGELFF.

This clonotype was counted ten times or more. The V gene is TRBV3-1, the J gene TRBJ1-1, with no clear D. V lost 1 base and J 4 bases, leaving 13 bases between the germline ends. Germline V gives CDR1 LGHDT, CDR2 YNNKEL (reference sequence). This CDR3 is built from 15 residues. CDR3 in amino acids: CASSQGGGFLTEAFF. CDR3 bases: TGTGCCAGCAGCCAAGGAGGCGGATTCCTCACTGAAGCTTTCTTT.

This clonotype was counted many times. The chain joins TRBV5-1 to TRBJ2-1, with 7 bases that match TRBD2. With 4 bases clipped from V and 1 base from J, the junction kept 14 bases outside the gene matches. The CDR3 loop spans 18 amino acids. Germline CDR1 and CDR2: SGHRS and YFSETQ. CDR3 amino acids: CASSPPSSGMRSYNEQFF. CDR3 DNA: TGCGCCAGCAGCCCCCCATCGAGCGGGATGAGGTCCTACAATGAGCAGTTCTTC.